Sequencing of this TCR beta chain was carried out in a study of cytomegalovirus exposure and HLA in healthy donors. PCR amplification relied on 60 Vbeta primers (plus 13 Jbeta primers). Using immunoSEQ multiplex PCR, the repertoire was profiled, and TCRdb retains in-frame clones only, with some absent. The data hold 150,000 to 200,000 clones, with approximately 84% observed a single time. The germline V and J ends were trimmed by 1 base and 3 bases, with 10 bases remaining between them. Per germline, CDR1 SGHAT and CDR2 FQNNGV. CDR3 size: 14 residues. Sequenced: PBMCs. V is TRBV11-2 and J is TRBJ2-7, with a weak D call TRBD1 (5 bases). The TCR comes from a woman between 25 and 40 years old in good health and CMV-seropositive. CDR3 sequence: CASSLVGANYEQYF. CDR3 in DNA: TGTGCCAGCAGCTTAGTAGGGGCGAACTACGAGCAGTACTTC.